The 23 T cell receptor beta chains in this list originate from one sample, sequenced in a study of OX40 agonist ivuxolimab in advanced cancers. Method: immunoSEQ multiplex PCR; TCRdb's copy keeps in-frame clones and lacks some. The sample lists about 68,000 clones, around four fifths occurring once. This material consisted of CD4+ or CD8+ T cells sorted from blood, taken in a trial of the OX40 agonist ivuxolimab. These receptors all stem from an adult with an advanced solid tumor such as melanoma, head and neck, liver or kidney cancer.

The chain is built from TRBV2 and TRBJ2-1, with a possible D match to TRBD2 (6 bases). CDR3 length equals 18 residues. CDR1 and CDR2 (germline): SNHLY, FYNNEI. V lost 1 base, J lost 0 bases, and 16 bases lay in between. Written as DNA, the CDR3 is TGTGCCAGCAGTGAAGATTGGGACTCCCTTTCCTCCTACAATGAGCAGTTCTTC. Its translation: CASSEDWDSLSSYNEQFF.

The CDR3 spells CASSDAGQLNTEAFF. CDR3 sequence (DNA): TGTGCCAGCAGTGATGCGGGACAGTTGAACACTGAAGCTTTCTTT. The gene calls are TRBV6-1 and TRBJ1-1; 7 bases agree with TRBD1. Trimming cost V 3 bases and J 0 bases; bases outside gene matches: 4. The CDR3 runs 15 residues. The germline V gene encodes CDR1 MNHNS and CDR2 SASEGT.

The chain links TRBV19 to TRBJ1-1, with a possible D match to TRBD1 (5 bases). Germline V gives CDR1 LNHDA, CDR2 SQIVND (reference sequence). This CDR3 is 13 amino acids long. V was cut by 6 bases and J by 0 bases, with 8 bases left in between. CDR3 region: CASSWGVNTEAFF. CDR3 DNA: TGTGCCAGTAGCTGGGGCGTGAACACTGAAGCTTTCTTT.

V and J are TRBV7-2 and TRBJ1-4, with D perhaps matching TRBD1 (5 bases). The V gene's germline CDR1 is SGHTA and CDR2 FQGNSA. The CDR3 loop spans 14 amino acids. Trimming took 5 bases from V and 8 from J, leaving 15 bases between them. CDR3 DNA: TGTGCCAGCAGCCCCTACGGGGAGGGGGAAAAACTGTTTTTT. Amino acids: CASSPYGEGEKLFF.

The chain couples TRBV5-1 to TRBJ2-5; no clear D. The J call may be in error: the DNA end matches TRBJ2-7 better. CDR1 is SGHRS and CDR2 is YFSETQ in the germline V gene. CDR3 length: 14 residues. The CDR3 protein is CASSFTDTSYEQYF. CDR3 nucleotides: TGCGCCAGCAGCTTTACCGACACCTCCTACGAGCAGTACTTC.

Details on this clone: The identical CDR3 is also encoded by other nucleotide sequences in the sample. This chain's CDR3 is CASSFSQGRANYNSPLHF. For the CDR3, the DNA is TGTGCCAGCAGTTTCTCGCAGGGCAGGGCGAACTATAATTCACCCCTCCACTTT. This rearrangement joins TRBV27 to TRBJ1-6, with a possible D match to TRBD1 (5 bases). Looked up from germline, CDR1 is MNHEY and CDR2 is SMNVEV (reference sequence). V was clipped by 3 bases and J by 3 bases, with 18 bases between them. The CDR3 spans 18 residues.

This clone has a handful of counts. Other DNA sequences within the sample encode an identical CDR3. The gene calls are TRBV5-1 and TRBJ2-1; 7 nucleotides match TRBD2. The V and J ends lost 0 bases and 5 bases, in that order; junction bases with no gene match: 5. This CDR3 has 15 amino acids. CDR1 and CDR2 from the germline V gene are SGHRS and YFSETQ. The CDR3 DNA reads TGCGCCAGCAGCTTGGCCCCGGGAGGTAACAATGAGCAGTTCTTC. This codes for CASSLAPGGNNEQFF.

The rearrangement joins TRBV2 to TRBJ2-3; no firm D call. Germline lookup yields CDR1 SNHLY and CDR2 FYNNEI. Trimming removed 7 bases from V and 0 bases from J, with 11 bases in between. The CDR3 consists of 14 residues. CDR3 protein: CASKSTVSTDTQYF. The DNA of the CDR3 is TGTGCCAGCAAGTCGACGGTCAGCACAGATACGCAGTATTTT.

The chain has TRBV14 and TRBJ2-4; D is perhaps TRBD2 (6 bases). V dropped 1 base and J dropped 3 bases, with 22 bases sitting between them. Germline lookup yields CDR1 SGHDN and CDR2 FVKESK. The CDR3 has 19 amino acids. The CDR3 sequence: CASSQVPRSTRGVKNIQYF. The CDR3 coding sequence is TGTGCCAGCAGCCAAGTACCCAGGTCGACTAGGGGTGTCAAAAACATTCAGTACTTC.

The V and J genes are TRBV4-1 and TRBJ2-3; tentatively, D is TRBD2 (6 bases). V gave up 2 bases and J gave up 4 bases, with 16 bases separating them. The V gene's germline CDR1 is MGHRA and CDR2 YSYEKL. The CDR3 is made up of 16 amino acids. The CDR3 sequence is CASSQPPGRSPDTQYF. CDR3 in DNA: TGCGCCAGCAGCCAACCCCCCGGGAGAAGCCCAGATACGCAGTATTTT.

The V gene is TRBV11-2, the J gene TRBJ2-5; perhaps TRBD2 as D (5 bases). The CDR3 has 14 amino acids. The germline CDR1 and CDR2 sequences are SGHAT and FQNNGV. The germline V and J ends were trimmed by 1 base and 5 bases, with 11 bases remaining between them. The CDR3 is CASSLGGVRETQYF. The CDR3 DNA reads as TGTGCCAGCAGCTTAGGGGGAGTTCGGGAGACCCAGTACTTC.

The chain couples TRBV18 to TRBJ2-5, with 9 bases fitting TRBD1. There are 14 residues in the CDR3. Losses at the gene ends were 4 bases for V and 3 bases for J; bases not matched to a gene: 3. Per germline, CDR1 KGHSH and CDR2 LQKENI. The CDR3: CASSLRQGEETQYF. CDR3 bases: TGTGCCAGCTCACTAAGACAGGGGGAAGAGACCCAGTACTTC. The variable domain in full, with the rest retrieved from reference TRBV18 and TRBJ2-5, is NAGVMQNPRHLVRRRGQEARLRCSPMKGHSHVYWYRQLPEEGLKFMVYLQKENIIDESGMPKERFSAEFPKEGPSILRIQQVVRGDSAAYFCASSLRQGEETQYFGPGTRLLVL.

This clone was counted a single time. The CDR3 coding sequence is TGTGCCAGCAGTGGTGGGGGTATGGAGACCCAGTACTTC. Protein: CASSGGGMETQYF. This chain links TRBV2 with TRBJ2-5; either TRBD1 or TRBD2 may supply D (5 bases each). The V and J ends lost 4 bases and 5 bases respectively, with 11 bases between them. The germline V gene encodes CDR1 SNHLY and CDR2 FYNNEI. There are 13 residues in the CDR3.

The rearrangement uses TRBV9 and TRBJ2-1; D could derive from TRBD1 or TRBD2 (5 bases each). Deletions cut 3 bases from V and 10 bases from J, with 14 bases between. This CDR3 contains 13 residues. Germline CDR1 and CDR2: SGDLS and YYNGEE. CDR3 protein: CASSDPPGDEQFF. The CDR3 coding sequence is TGTGCCAGCAGCGACCCACCCGGGGACGAGCAGTTCTTC. Full variable domain (missing parts from reference TRBV9 and TRBJ2-1): DSGVTQTPKHLITATGQRVTLRCSPRSGDLSVYWYQQSLDQGLQFLIQYYNGEERAKGNILERFSAQQFPDLHSELNLSSLELGDSALYFCASSDPPGDEQFFGPGTRLTVL.

V and J are TRBV18 and TRBJ2-3, with TRBD2 identical over 14 bases. The CDR3 length is 17 residues. Trimming removed 3 bases from V and 1 base from J; junction bases left unmatched: 3. Germline V CDR1 and CDR2: KGHSH, LQKENI. This CDR3 reads CASSPKGLAGGTDTQYF. The CDR3 DNA is TGTGCCAGCTCACCTAAGGGACTAGCGGGGGGCACAGATACGCAGTATTTT.

This sequence joins TRBV6-4 and TRBJ2-7, with D tentatively TRBD1 (5 bases). There are 14 residues in the CDR3. The germline V and J ends were trimmed by 0 bases and 4 bases, with 10 bases remaining between them. From germline, CDR1 is MRHNA and CDR2 SNTAGT. The CDR3 protein is CASSDSQGRYEQYV. In DNA, the CDR3 is TGTGCCAGCAGTGACTCGCAGGGAAGATACGAGCAGTACGTC.

The rearrangement links TRBV10-3 to TRBJ1-1; 8 bases are shared with TRBD1. Germline assignment: CDR1 ENHRY and CDR2 SYGVKD. Germline trimming cut 7 bases from V and 1 base from J; bases unmatched to any gene: 5. The CDR3 has 14 residues. As DNA, the CDR3 is TGTGCCATCAACACCGGGACAGGGAACACTGAAGCTTTCTTT. This sequence encodes CAINTGTGNTEAFF.

The V gene is TRBV7-9, the J gene TRBJ1-4, with D possibly TRBD1 on 6 matching bases. Trimming stripped 5 bases from V and 8 bases from J, with 15 bases between. The CDR3 covers 14 residues. Germline V lookup: CDR1 SEHNR, CDR2 FQNEAQ (reference sequence). CDR3 sequence reads: CASSRTGTGEKLFF. CDR3 sequence (DNA): TGTGCCAGCAGCCGCACAGGGACGGGAGAAAAACTGTTTTTT.

V gene TRBV7-3 combines with J gene TRBJ1-1, with D possibly matching TRBD1 (6 bases). V gave up 5 bases and J gave up 4 bases, with 14 bases separating them. This CDR3 comprises 14 residues. CDR1 SGHTA and CDR2 FQGTGA come from the germline V gene. The CDR3 coding sequence is TGTGCCAGCAGCGAATCGCAGGGGAGCACTGAAGCTTTCTTT. It is translated as CASSESQGSTEAFF.

The rearrangement uses TRBV28 and TRBJ1-2; 12 nucleotides align to TRBD1. Trimming at V came to 3 bases and at J to 4 bases, leaving 9 bases not matched to a gene. CDR1 and CDR2 from the germline V gene are MDHEN and SYDVKM. The CDR3 sequence is 17 residues long. This CDR3 reads CASSFAGTGGQGYGYTF. Written as DNA, the CDR3 is TGTGCCAGCAGTTTTGCCGGGACAGGGGGCCAGGGCTATGGCTACACCTTC.

Written as DNA, the CDR3 is TGTGCCAGCAGTTTCAGGGGGGCGCGGTGGGGCTACACCTTC. It specifies CASSFRGARWGYTF. The rearrangement joins TRBV28 to TRBJ1-2; 7 positions match TRBD1. Per the germline V gene, CDR1 is MDHEN and CDR2 is SYDVKM. There are 14 residues in the CDR3. Germline trimming cut 3 bases from V and 8 bases from J; bases unmatched to any gene: 9.

J is TRBJ2-7 and V is TRBV2; a weak D match, TRBD1 (5 bases). Germline V gives CDR1 SNHLY, CDR2 FYNNEI. The CDR3 length is 15 residues. V shed 2 bases and J shed 0 bases, with 11 bases lying between them. Here the CDR3 reads CASSESQGSSYEQYF. The CDR3 DNA sequence: TGTGCCAGCAGTGAAAGCCAGGGTAGCTCCTACGAGCAGTACTTC.

The chain joins TRBV7-9 to TRBJ2-1; 10 bases match TRBD2. The CDR3 has 16 residues. Per the germline V gene, CDR1 is SEHNR and CDR2 is FQNEAQ (reference sequence). Trimming took 5 bases from V and 3 from J; bases not matched to a gene: 7. For the CDR3, the DNA is TGTGCCAGCAGCCCAACTAGCGGGGAGGGCTACAATGAGCAGTTCTTC. As protein: CASSPTSGEGYNEQFF.